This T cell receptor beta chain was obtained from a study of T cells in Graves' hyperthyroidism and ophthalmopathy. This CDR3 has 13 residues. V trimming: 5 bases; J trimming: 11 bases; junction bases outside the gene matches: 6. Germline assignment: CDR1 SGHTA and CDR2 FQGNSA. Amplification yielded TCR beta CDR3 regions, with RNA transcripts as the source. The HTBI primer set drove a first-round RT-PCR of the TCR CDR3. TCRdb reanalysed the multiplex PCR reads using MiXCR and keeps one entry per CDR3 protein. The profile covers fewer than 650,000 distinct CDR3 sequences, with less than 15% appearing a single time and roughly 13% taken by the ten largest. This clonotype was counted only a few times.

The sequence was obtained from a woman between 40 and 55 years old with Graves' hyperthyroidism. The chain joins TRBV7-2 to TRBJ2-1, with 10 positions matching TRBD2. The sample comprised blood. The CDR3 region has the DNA TGTGCCAGCAGCCTCAGGACTAGCGGAAAGCAGTTCTTC. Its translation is CASSLRTSGKQFF.